Listed below are T cell receptor beta chains from one sample, sequenced in a study of cytomegalovirus exposure and HLA in healthy donors. Only in-frame clones appear in the TCRdb table, and some are missing; sequencing was by immunoSEQ multiplex PCR. The data hold 120,000 or so clones, with approximately 77% observed a single time. The specimen sequenced was PBMCs. These receptors originate from a man in his late teens or twenties in good health and CMV-seronegative. The CDR3 runs from the conserved cysteine through the conserved F or W. Each record gives: clone size, J gene, D gene, V gene, CDR3 DNA, CDR3 protein. A D gene is named only where the DNA matches it firmly. Some rows mark clone size as missing; the rest say once, few, many or name a class of expanded clone.

-,TRBJ1-1,TRBD1,TRBV18,TGTGCCAGCTCAAACGGACAGGGCTCCATGAACACTGAAGCTTTCTTT,CASSNGQGSMNTEAFF
-,TRBJ1-1,TRBD1,TRBV7-9,TGTGCCAGCAGCTTAGCGACAGGGACTGAAGCTTTCTTT,CASSLATGTEAFF
-,TRBJ1-6,-,TRBV27,TGTGCCAGCAGTTTAACCCCGTTCACTTATAATTCACCCCTCCACTTT,CASSLTPFTYNSPLHF
once,TRBJ1-2,-,TRBV6-1,TGTGCCAGCAGTGAAAGGACGAGACTAGAGGGGGGCTACACCTTC,CASSERTRLEGGYTF
-,TRBJ1-2,-,TRBV7-2,TGTGCCAGCAGCCCGGTACGGGGACAAGGCTACACCTTC,CASSPVRGQGYTF
-,TRBJ1-3,-,TRBV23-1,TGCGCCAGCAGTCAATCGAAGAAGAGGTGCTCTGGAAACACCATATATTTT,CASSQSKKRCSGNTIYF
-,TRBJ1-1,-,TRBV9,TGTGCCAGCAGCGTTTACAGACCTGGGGGGATCACTGAAGCTTTCTTT,CASSVYRPGGITEAFF
-,TRBJ2-7,-,TRBV20-1,TGCAGTGCTATAACTAACTACGAGCAGTACTTC,CSAITNYEQYF
-,TRBJ1-5,-,TRBV19,TGTGCCAGTTGCCTCGAGGTTCGGCAGCCCCAGCATTTT,CASCLEVRQPQHF
-,TRBJ2-1,-,TRBV11-3,TGTGCCAGCAGCTTAAACGGGGGCTCCTACAATGAGCAGTTCTTC,CASSLNGGSYNEQFF
-,TRBJ2-6,-,TRBV27,TGTGCCAGCACCCGACTCGGCTCTGGGGCCAACGTCCTGACTTTC,CASTRLGSGANVLTF
-,TRBJ1-1,-,TRBV14,TGTGCCAGCAGCCAAGTCAGGCGCACTGAAGCTTTCTTT,CASSQVRRTEAFF
few,TRBJ1-2,TRBD1,TRBV13,TGTGCCAGCAGCTTAGGGACAGGGAATGGCTACACCTTC,CASSLGTGNGYTF
-,TRBJ1-6,-,TRBV7-8,TGTGCCAGCAGCCTGGTGGACAGTCTTTCACCCCTCCACTTT,CASSLVDSLSPLHF
-,TRBJ1-5,-,TRBV19,TGTGCCAGTAGTCCACCCCCAGGGGTTTACAATCAGCCCCAGCATTTT,CASSPPPGVYNQPQHF
-,TRBJ1-2,TRBD1,TRBV29-1,TGCAGCGTTGATGGACAGGGGAGGGGCTACACCTTC,CSVDGQGRGYTF
few,TRBJ1-1,TRBD1,TRBV5-5,TGTGCCAGCAGCACAGGACAGGGGGTCGCTGAAGCTTTCTTT,CASSTGQGVAEAFF
-,TRBJ2-3,TRBD1,TRBV7-9,TGTGCCAGCGAAAGGGACAGGGGCACAGATACGCAGTATTTT,CASERDRGTDTQYF
-,TRBJ2-3,TRBD1,TRBV11-1,TGTGCCAGCAGCACCCGGGACAGGGTAACGCAGTATTTT,CASSTRDRVTQYF
-,TRBJ2-1,TRBD1,TRBV5-4,TGTGCCAGCAGCTTGGGACTTGACAGGGGACCCTACAATGAGCAGTTCTTC,CASSLGLDRGPYNEQFF
-,TRBJ1-1,-,TRBV5-6,TGTGCCAGCAGCTTGACCGCGTTCAACACTGAAGCTTTCTTT,CASSLTAFNTEAFF
-,TRBJ2-4,-,TRBV29-1,TGCAGCGTTGGCGAAGCCAAAAACATTCAGTACTTC,CSVGEAKNIQYF
once,TRBJ2-2,-,TRBV27,TGTGCCAGCCGGGGAGGGGGCACCGGGGAGCTGTTTTTT,CASRGGGTGELFF
-,TRBJ2-1,-,TRBV5-8,TGTGCCAGCAGCTTGGATATTCGAAAAAAGCTTATCAATGAGCAGTTCTTC,CASSLDIRKKLINEQFF
-,TRBJ2-1,-,TRBV19,TGTGCCAGTAGTATAGCAGGGGTCAATGAGCAGTTCTTC,CASSIAGVNEQFF
once,TRBJ2-7,-,TRBV19,TGTGCCAGTAGTATACGTACCCAGACCTACGAGCAGTACTTC,CASSIRTQTYEQYF
few,TRBJ1-1,TRBD1,TRBV4-2,TGTGCCAGCGGAGAGGGACAGCCCAACACTGAAGCTTTCTTT,CASGEGQPNTEAFF
-,TRBJ2-2,-,TRBV5-1,TGCGCCAGCAGCCTTTCTAGCGACACCGGGGAGCTGTTTTTT,CASSLSSDTGELFF
-,TRBJ1-1,-,TRBV29-1,TGCAGCGTTGCCCACGACAGTTCGAACACTGAAGCTTTCTTT,CSVAHDSSNTEAFF
-,TRBJ2-1,TRBD1,TRBV7-3,TGTGCCAGCAGCTCAGGGACAGCACACAATGAGCAGTTCTTC,CASSSGTAHNEQFF
few,TRBJ2-7,-,TRBV7-2,TGTGCCAGCAGCCCCGGGGGTGGCGCGGGCCTTCGCGAGCAGTACTTC,CASSPGGGAGLREQYF
few,TRBJ2-1,TRBD1,TRBV10-1,TGCGCCAGCAGTGAGTCCCATCGAGGACAGGGGAGGTATGAGCAGTTCTTC,CASSESHRGQGRYEQFF
-,TRBJ2-5,-,TRBV7-2,TGTGCCAGCAGCCGGGGGTTCCAAGAGACCCAGTACTTC,CASSRGFQETQYF
-,TRBJ2-5,TRBD1,TRBV5-1,TGCGCCAGCAGCCGGACAGGGATGGCCCAAGAGACCCAGTACTTC,CASSRTGMAQETQYF
-,TRBJ2-7,TRBD2,TRBV7-2,TGTGCCAGCAGCCCATCCTCCCGGGGGGGCTCCTACGAGCAGTACTTC,CASSPSSRGGSYEQYF
-,TRBJ1-1,TRBD1,TRBV7-3,TGTGCCAGCAGCTTATATCCCGACAGGGCCTCTGAAGCTTTCTTT,CASSLYPDRASEAFF
-,TRBJ2-7,TRBD1,TRBV6-5,TGTGCCAGCAGAGCCCGGGACAGGGGATCCTACGAGCAGTACTTC,CASRARDRGSYEQYF
once,TRBJ1-3,-,TRBV19,TGTGCCAGTAGTAGGGCCGCGTTCGTCTCTGGAAACACCATATATTTT,CASSRAAFVSGNTIYF
-,TRBJ2-5,-,TRBV7-9,TGTGCCAGCAGCTTAGGCAGGGGTGGGACCCAGTACTTC,CASSLGRGGTQYF
-,TRBJ1-1,TRBD1,TRBV5-1,TGCGCCAGCAGCTTGGCCCAGGGGGCATTGAACACTGAAGCTTTCTTT,CASSLAQGALNTEAFF
-,TRBJ1-1,-,TRBV5-1,TGCGCCAGCAGCTATGGGACAAACACTGAAGCTTTCTTT,CASSYGTNTEAFF
-,TRBJ2-3,TRBD2,TRBV13,TGTGCCAGCAGCCCCGGACTAGCGGACCTGTTCACAGATACGCAGTATTTT,CASSPGLADLFTDTQYF
-,TRBJ2-3,TRBD2,TRBV7-9,TGTGCCAGCAGCTTATATGGTGGCGGGGGGGTATTTAGAGATGCGCAGTATTTT,CASSLYGGGGVFRDAQYF
once,TRBJ1-2,TRBD1,TRBV29-1,TGCAGCGTACAGACAGGGATGGAAGGCTATGGCTACACCTTC,CSVQTGMEGYGYTF
-,TRBJ1-1,TRBD1,TRBV6-1,TGTGCCAGCAGTCTGACAGGGCAGAACACTGAAGCTTTCTTT,CASSLTGQNTEAFF
-,TRBJ1-3,TRBD1,TRBV2,TGTGCCAGCAGCCGGACAGGGCTATTCGGCGGAAACACCATATATTTT,CASSRTGLFGGNTIYF
-,TRBJ2-7,-,TRBV18,TGTGCCAGCTCACCTTATACCGGGTCCACCTACGAGCAGTACTTC,CASSPYTGSTYEQYF
once,TRBJ1-1,TRBD1,TRBV2,TGTGCCAGCAGCGCGGACAGGGCAGGGGCTGAAGCTTTCTTT,CASSADRAGAEAFF
-,TRBJ1-2,-,TRBV29-1,TGCAGCGTTGTTCGGGGGGGCTATGGCTACACCTTC,CSVVRGGYGYTF
-,TRBJ1-5,-,TRBV11-3,TGTGCCAGCAGCTTAGCCTTGACAGGCCACAATCAGCCCCAGCATTTT,CASSLALTGHNQPQHF
-,TRBJ2-3,TRBD2,TRBV11-3,TGTGCCAGCAGCTTTACGCTAGCGGGGGGCTACACAGATACGCAGTATTTT,CASSFTLAGGYTDTQYF
-,TRBJ1-3,-,TRBV7-9,TGTTCCAGCAGCTTAGTCTTTTCGCGGGGCCCCTCTGGAAACACCATATATTTT,CSSSLVFSRGPSGNTIYF
-,TRBJ2-2,TRBD2,TRBV19,TGTGCCAGTAGTATATGGACTAGCGGGGGCGCGAACACCGGGGAGCTGTTTTTT,CASSIWTSGGANTGELFF